This T cell receptor beta chain was sequenced during a study of T cell changes during pregnancy in multiple sclerosis. Sequencing used immunoSEQ multiplex PCR; TCRdb keeps in-frame clones, though not all of them. This table holds fewer than 85,000 clones, 80% to 95% found once. The source material was peripheral blood, sampled in the second trimester of pregnancy. The sequence derives from a female donor with multiple sclerosis, enrolled in a pregnancy study.

This CDR3 reads CALMGRQTNTDTQYF. CDR3 DNA: TGTGCCCTAATGGGGAGACAAACCAACACAGATACGCAGTATTTT. The chain joins TRBV7-6 to TRBJ2-3; D possibly corresponds to TRBD2 (5 bases). Germline loops: CDR1 SGHVS, CDR2 FNYEAQ. V was shortened by 11 bases and J by 2 bases, with 20 bases between the two germline ends. The CDR3 is made up of 15 amino acids.